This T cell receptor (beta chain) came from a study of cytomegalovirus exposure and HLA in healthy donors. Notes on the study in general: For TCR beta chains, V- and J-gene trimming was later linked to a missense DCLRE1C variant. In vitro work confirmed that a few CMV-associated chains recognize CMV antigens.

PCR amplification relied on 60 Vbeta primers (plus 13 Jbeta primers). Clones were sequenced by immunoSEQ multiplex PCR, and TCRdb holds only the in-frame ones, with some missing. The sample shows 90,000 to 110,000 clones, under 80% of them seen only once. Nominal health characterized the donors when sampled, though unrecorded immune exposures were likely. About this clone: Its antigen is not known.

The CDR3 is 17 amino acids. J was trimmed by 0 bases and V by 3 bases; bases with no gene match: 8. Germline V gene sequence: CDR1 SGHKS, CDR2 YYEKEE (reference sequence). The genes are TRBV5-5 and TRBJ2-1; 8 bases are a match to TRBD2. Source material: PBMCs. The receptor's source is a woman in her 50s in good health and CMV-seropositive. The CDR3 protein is CASSWAGGLSSYNEQFF. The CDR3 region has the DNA TGTGCCAGCAGCTGGGCGGGGGGACTGTCCTCCTACAATGAGCAGTTCTTC.